Listed here are 30 T cell receptor beta chains from one sample, sequenced in a study of CD8+CD57+ T cells in acquired aplastic anemia. Investigators profiled TCR beta VDJ and CDR3 from genomic DNA template. TCRdb redid the calling of the reads with MiXCR, one entry per CDR3 protein. The table includes roughly 120,000 distinct CDR3 sequences, over 55% detected once. Patients who underwent sequencing had shown CD8+CD57+ cell expansion by flow cytometry. What was sequenced was sorted CD4+, CD8+, or CD8+CD57+ T cells (not recorded which) from PBMCs. The receptors derive from a human donor with aplastic anemia.

This chain connects TRBV19 to TRBJ1-5, with D unclear. Trimming shortened V by 2 bases and J by 4 bases, and 3 bases separated the two germline ends. CDR3 length: 12 amino acids. CDR1 and CDR2 (germline): LNHDA, SQIVND (reference sequence). The CDR3 DNA sequence: TGTGCCAGTAGTATACAGAATCAGCCCCAGCATTTT. Amino acid sequence: CASSIQNQPQHF.

V is TRBV20-1 and J is TRBJ2-1; 12 bases are a match to TRBD2. The CDR3 extends over 15 amino acids. After removal of 8 bases from V and 5 bases from J, the junction contained 10 bases not matched to a gene. Germline V CDR1 and CDR2: DFQATT, SNEGSKA (reference sequence). CDR3 sequence reads: CSFPRLAGDHNEQFF. For the CDR3, the DNA is TGCAGTTTTCCCCGACTAGCGGGGGACCACAATGAGCAGTTCTTC.

This clonotype has just one count. At one boundary the junction diverges from the germline segment, which might be a read error. The gene calls are TRBV9 and TRBJ1-2; TRBD1 agrees at 11 bases. Germline V gene lookup returns CDR1 SGDLS and CDR2 YYNGEE. The length of the CDR3 is 14 residues. CDR3 amino acids: CASTVGQGASGYTF. The CDR3 coding sequence is TGTGCCAGCACCGTAGGACAGGGGGCTTCTGGCTACACCTTC. The whole variable domain, filled in from reference TRBV9 and TRBJ1-2, reads DSGVTQTPKHLITATGQRVTLRCSPRSGDLSVYWYQQSLDQGLQFLIQYYNGEERAKGNILERFSAQQFPDLHSELNLSSLELGDSALYFCASTVGQGASGYTFGSGTRLTVV.

The rearrangement uses TRBV20-1 and TRBJ2-6, with TRBD2 matching over 9 bases. Germline assignment: CDR1 DFQATT and CDR2 SNEGSKA (reference sequence). V trimming: 3 bases; J trimming: 0 bases; junction bases outside the gene matches: 9. The CDR3 is 18 amino acids. CDR3 in DNA: TGCAGTGCTAGGGGTAGCGGGGGACCTTACTCTGGGGCCAACGTCCTGACTTTC. Its translation is CSARGSGGPYSGANVLTF.

This clonotype was seen only a few times. The junction and the germline gene differ at one end; a read error may be behind it. The chain carries TRBV19 and TRBJ2-1, with D maybe TRBD2 (5 bases). CDR1 and CDR2 (germline): LNHDA, SQIVND (reference sequence). This CDR3 is 14 amino acids long. CDR3 coding DNA: TGTGCCAGTAGTATGAGGGCCCCTTTGAATGAGCAGTTTTTC. Its translation: CASSMRAPLNEQFF.

V gene TRBV6-5 combines with J gene TRBJ2-7, with 10 nucleotides matching TRBD2. Germline CDR1 and CDR2: MNHEY and SVGAGI. The V segment lost 0 bases and the J segment 3 bases; nucleotides outside the gene matches: 5. The CDR3 sequence is 16 residues long. In nucleotides, the CDR3 is TGTGCCAGCAGTTACTCGAGGACTAGCGGAGACTACGAGCAGTACTTC. The encoded protein is CASSYSRTSGDYEQYF.

The gene calls are TRBV12-3 or TRBV12-4 and TRBJ1-6, with D tentatively TRBD1 (5 bases). The CDR3 spans 15 residues. Trimming left V 4 bases short and J 9 bases short, with 16 bases between. CDR3 residues: CASSSQAEAGSPLHF. The CDR3 coding sequence is TGTGCCAGCAGTTCACAGGCTGAAGCGGGTTCACCCCTCCACTTT.

This clonotype showed up just a few times. The chain couples TRBV2 to TRBJ1-1; D unresolved. Germline loops: CDR1 SNHLY, CDR2 FYNNEI. V gave up 8 bases and J gave up 0 bases, with 7 bases separating them. This CDR3 is 12 amino acids long. The chain's CDR3 is CASSSMNTEAFF. As DNA, the CDR3 is TGTGCCAGCTCGAGCATGAACACTGAAGCTTTCTTT.

This CDR3 reads CASSSDRPTNEKLFF. The CDR3 region has the DNA TGTGCCAGCAGTTCGGACCGCCCAACTAATGAAAAACTGTTTTTT. V is TRBV6-5 and J is TRBJ1-4; D unclear. The germline V and J ends were trimmed by 4 bases and 0 bases, with 9 bases remaining between them. CDR3 length equals 15 residues. Germline V gene data show CDR1 as MNHEY and CDR2 as SVGAGI.

The gene calls are TRBV10-3 and TRBJ2-1, with 9 bases that match TRBD1. The CDR3 length is 13 residues. Germline CDR1 reads ENHRY; CDR2 reads SYGVKD. The V and J ends lost 9 bases and 8 bases, in that order; junction bases with no gene match: 8. CDR3 amino acids: CAIGQGIPDEQFF. CDR3 sequence (DNA): TGTGCCATAGGACAGGGGATCCCCGATGAGCAGTTCTTC.

The chain carries TRBV24-1 and TRBJ2-5; perhaps TRBD1 as D (5 bases). The CDR3 length is 16 residues. Per germline, CDR1 KGHDR and CDR2 SFDVKD. Trimming shortened V by 6 bases and J by 1 base, and 17 bases separated the two germline ends. CDR3 bases: TGTGCCACCAGTAACTCGGCGGCAGACAGCCAAGAGACCCAGTACTTC. It encodes CATSNSAADSQETQYF.

CDR3 DNA: TGTGCCAGTACCCCCGGGACTAGCGCCTACAATGAGCAGTTCTTC. Its protein product is CASTPGTSAYNEQFF. V and J are TRBV19 and TRBJ2-1, with TRBD2 identical over 10 bases. The CDR3 is 15 amino acids. Looked up from germline, CDR1 is LNHDA and CDR2 is SQIVND (reference sequence). The J segment lost 2 bases and the V segment lost 7 bases, leaving 5 bases of the junction unmatched.

This clonotype turned up a few times. The gene calls are TRBV7-9 and TRBJ2-7; 9 bases line up with TRBD2. Germline CDR1 and CDR2: SEHNR and FQNEAQ (reference sequence). V dropped 1 base and J dropped 5; count of bases not matched to a gene: 6. This CDR3 comprises 15 residues. CDR3 sequence reads: CASSLDPSGGHEQYF. The CDR3 region has the DNA TGTGCCAGCAGCTTAGACCCGAGCGGGGGGCACGAGCAGTACTTC.

The chain has TRBV7-2 and TRBJ2-7; 7 bases fit TRBD1. The V and J ends lost 3 bases and 6 bases, in that order; junction bases with no gene match: 5. The CDR3 is 13 residues long. In germline, CDR1 is SGHTA, CDR2 FQGNSA. CDR3 protein: CASSFGQVAEQYF. The CDR3 DNA reads TGTGCCAGCAGCTTCGGACAGGTAGCCGAGCAGTACTTC.

The chain carries TRBV5-6 and TRBJ2-2; TRBD2 matches 15 bases. The V gene's germline CDR1 is SGHDT and CDR2 YYEEEE. The length of the CDR3 is 18 residues. The ends lost 5 bases at V and 1 base at J; junction bases unmatched: 6. CDR3 nucleotide sequence: TGTGCCAGCAGTTCCGGGACTAGCGGGAGGCGGAACACCGGGGAGCTGTTTTTT. This gives the protein CASSSGTSGRRNTGELFF.

The chain links TRBV2 to TRBJ2-2, with TRBD2 matching 8 bases. The V gene end was trimmed by 8 bases and the J gene end by 15 bases; junction bases not matched to a gene: 8. Germline V CDR1 and CDR2: SNHLY, FYNNEI. The CDR3 has 11 amino acids. This CDR3 reads CASRTSSPVFF. CDR3 nucleotides: TGTGCCAGCCGGACTAGCAGCCCCGTGTTTTTT. Supplemented by reference TRBV2 and TRBJ2-2, the full variable domain reads EPEVTQTPSHQVTQMGQEVILRCVPISNHLYFYWYRQILGQKVEFLVSFYNNEISEKSEIFDDQFSVERPDGSNFTLKIRSTKLEDSAMYFCASRTSSPVFFGEGSRLTVL.

The chain joins TRBV5-1 to TRBJ2-7; D assignment may be TRBD1 or TRBD2 (5 bases each). The CDR3 totals 11 residues. Germline values: CDR1 SGHRS, CDR2 YFSETQ. Trimming stripped 3 bases from V and 11 bases from J, with 12 bases between. The CDR3 nucleotides read TGCGCCAGCAGCTCCGGGACGATGGAGTACTTC. This gives the protein CASSSGTMEYF.

Regarding this clonotype: One junction end disagrees with the germline gene, perhaps due to a read error. V is TRBV2 and J is TRBJ1-4; the match to TRBD1 covers 8 bases. The length of the CDR3 is 14 residues. The germline gives CDR1 SNHLY, CDR2 FYNNEI. The CDR3 coding sequence is TGTGCCGGCAGGGGGCTAGTAGCTAATGAAAAACTGTTTTTT. Residues: CAGRGLVANEKLFF.

The CDR3 spells CASSLELADTQYF. As DNA, the CDR3 is TGTGCCAGCAGCTTAGAATTGGCAGATACGCAGTATTTT. J is TRBJ2-3 and V is TRBV11-2; D unclear. The V gene's germline CDR1 is SGHAT and CDR2 FQNNGV. This CDR3 has 13 residues. Trimming stripped 0 bases from V and 4 bases from J, with 5 bases between. The full variable domain, its missing parts supplied by reference TRBV11-2 and TRBJ2-3, is EAGVAQSPRYKIIEKRQSVAFWCNPISGHATLYWYQQILGQGPKLLIQFQNNGVVDDSQLPKDRFSAERLKGVDSTLKIQPAKLEDSAVYLCASSLELADTQYFGPGTRLTVL.

This clonotype has a single count. This chain joins TRBV10-3 and TRBJ2-1, with D tentatively TRBD2 (7 bases). Trimming stripped 8 bases from V and 6 bases from J, with 17 bases between. Per germline, CDR1 ENHRY and CDR2 SYGVKD. The CDR3 is made up of 14 amino acids. The CDR3 nucleotides read TGTGCCATCCAAGGACAGCCGGGAGGCAATGAGCAGTTCTTC. The encoded protein is CAIQGQPGGNEQFF.

This chain connects TRBV5-1 to TRBJ1-3; D perhaps matches TRBD1 (6 bases). This CDR3 has 15 amino acids. Germline V CDR1 and CDR2: SGHRS, YFSETQ. V was shortened by 5 bases and J by 0 bases, with 12 bases between the two germline ends. The CDR3 nucleotides read TGCGCCAGCAGTCCTGACAGGTTCTCTGGAAACACCATATATTTT. Residues: CASSPDRFSGNTIYF.

V is TRBV25-1 and J is TRBJ2-3; 13 positions match TRBD2. This CDR3 is built from 18 residues. Germline V gives CDR1 MGHDK, CDR2 SYGVNS. The trim removed 2 bases at V and 6 bases at J, leaving 11 bases unmatched. The DNA for the CDR3 is TGTGCCAGCAGTGAAGTCTCCGGACTAGCGGGGGAGGAGGATACGCAGTATTTT. Translating gives CASSEVSGLAGEEDTQYF.

V gene TRBV10-3 combines with J gene TRBJ2-3; TRBD2 is a possible D gene (5 bases). The V gene lost 2 bases and the J gene lost 6 bases, with 15 bases spanning the gap. Germline V lookup: CDR1 ENHRY, CDR2 SYGVKD. The CDR3 is made up of 15 amino acids. CDR3 nucleotide sequence: TGTGCCATCAGTGAGGGACTCGATACGCTGGATACGCAGTATTTT. Its protein is CAISEGLDTLDTQYF.

The chain couples TRBV29-1 to TRBJ2-7; D is unresolved. Deletions cut 4 bases from V and 3 bases from J, with 13 bases between. Germline loops: CDR1 SQVTM, CDR2 ANQGSEA. The length of the CDR3 is 13 residues. CDR3 coding DNA: TGCAGCGTTGTAGGTCAGTGGAACTACGAGCAGTACTTC. Its protein is CSVVGQWNYEQYF.

This chain joins TRBV14 and TRBJ2-3; 8 bases are a match to TRBD2. The ends lost 5 bases at V and 0 bases at J; junction bases unmatched: 7. The CDR3 loop spans 16 amino acids. Germline lookup yields CDR1 SGHDN and CDR2 FVKESK. DNA for the CDR3: TGTGCCAGCAGCATATCTAGCGGGTTTAGCACAGATACGCAGTATTTT. It codes for CASSISSGFSTDTQYF.

The chain joins TRBV5-4 to TRBJ2-1, with D possibly matching TRBD2 (5 bases). This CDR3 region has 15 residues. V was trimmed by 1 base and J by 9 bases, leaving 17 bases between them. CDR1 is SGHNT and CDR2 is YYREEE in the germline V gene (reference sequence). The DNA of the CDR3 is TGTGCCAGCAGCTTGCGGCCTAAGCCCGGGGTTGAGCAGTTCTTC. It is translated as CASSLRPKPGVEQFF.

There are a few counts of this clonotype. V is TRBV7-7 and J is TRBJ2-5; D gene uncertain. V lost 5 bases and J 2 bases, leaving 9 bases between the germline ends. The germline V gene has CDR1 SSHAT and CDR2 FNYEAQ (reference sequence). This CDR3 comprises 13 residues. The CDR3 nucleotides read TGTGCCAGCAGCCCCAGCGCGCAAGAGACCCAGTACTTC. It codes for CASSPSAQETQYF.

This clonotype was seen many times. The CDR3, as DNA: TGTGCCAGCAGGCCGGGCCTCAATCAGCCCCAGCATTTT. This translates into CASRPGLNQPQHF. This chain uses TRBV6-1 with TRBJ1-5, with D uncertain. This CDR3 is 13 amino acids long. Germline V gives CDR1 MNHNS, CDR2 SASEGT. V was clipped by 6 bases and J by 3 bases, with 9 bases between them.

This clonotype was detected ten times or more. The chain carries TRBV29-1 and TRBJ2-7, with TRBD1 identical over 7 bases. This CDR3 has 12 residues. CDR1 SQVTM and CDR2 ANQGSEA come from the germline V gene. Germline trimming cut 6 bases from V and 3 bases from J; bases unmatched to any gene: 5. CDR3 in amino acids: CSVEGQNYEQYF. In DNA form, the CDR3 reads TGCAGCGTAGAGGGACAGAACTACGAGCAGTACTTC.

The chain uses TRBV10-3 and TRBJ1-1; 7 nucleotides agree with TRBD1. Germline-derived CDR1 and CDR2 are ENHRY and SYGVKD. V dropped 11 bases and J dropped 0; count of bases not matched to a gene: 6. The CDR3 is made up of 13 amino acids. CDR3 bases: TGTGCCGTCGAAGGGGGCCTGAACACTGAAGCTTTCTTT. This translates into CAVEGGLNTEAFF.